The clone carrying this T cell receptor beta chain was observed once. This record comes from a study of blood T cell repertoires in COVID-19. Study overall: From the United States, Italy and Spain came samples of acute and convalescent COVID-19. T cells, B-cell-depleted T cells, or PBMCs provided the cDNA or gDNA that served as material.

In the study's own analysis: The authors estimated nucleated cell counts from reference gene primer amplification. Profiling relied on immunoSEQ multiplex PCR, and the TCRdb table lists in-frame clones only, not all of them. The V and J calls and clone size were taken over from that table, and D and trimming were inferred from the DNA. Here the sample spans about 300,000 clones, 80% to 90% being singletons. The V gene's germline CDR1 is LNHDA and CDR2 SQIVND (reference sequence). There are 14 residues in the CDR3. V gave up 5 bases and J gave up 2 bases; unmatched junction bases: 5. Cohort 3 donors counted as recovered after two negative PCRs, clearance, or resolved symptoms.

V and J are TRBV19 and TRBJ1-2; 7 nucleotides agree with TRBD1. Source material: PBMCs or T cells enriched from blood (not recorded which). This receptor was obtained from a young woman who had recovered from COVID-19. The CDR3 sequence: CASSWDSRNYGYTF. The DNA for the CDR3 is TGTGCCAGTAGTTGGGACAGCCGAAACTATGGCTACACCTTC.